Given below is one T cell receptor beta chain in context. Antigen unknown. The study's findings and limits: In terms of TCR gene usage, tumor memory CD4+ T cells clustered together with blood and lymph node memory CD4+ cells, as well as with lymph node naive CD4+ cells. Tumor-infiltrating Treg TCR alpha and beta sequences overlapped most with tumor naive CD4+ T cells, then blood naive.

V gave up 5 bases and J gave up 8 bases, with 13 bases separating them. CDR3 length equals 13 residues. Germline assignment: CDR1 SGHVS and CDR2 FQNEAQ. After constant-region reverse-primer amplification, full-length variable regions underwent semi-nested PCR with Nested Universal Primer A. Via MiXCR, TCRdb re-called the 5' RACE reads, giving one row per CDR3 protein. Of 7,500 to 10,000 distinct CDR3 sequences in the sample, less than 65% were seen once. The chain uses TRBV7-8 and TRBJ2-1; TRBD2 is a possible D gene (6 bases). Material: tumor-infiltrating memory CD4+ T cells sorted from the breast tumor. The subset: memory CD4+ T cells, CD4+CD45RO+CD25-. The sequence derives from a female donor with breast cancer. The CDR3 DNA sequence: TGTGCCAGCAGCAGCCGACTAGGGTATGAGCAGTTCTTC. It codes for CASSSRLGYEQFF. Based on the CDR3 plus reference TRBV7-8 and TRBJ2-1, the full variable domain is GAGVSQSPRYKVAKRGQDVALRCDPISGHVSLFWYQQALGQGPEFLTYFQNEAQLDKSGLPSDRFFAERPEGSVSTLKIQRTQQEDSAVYLCASSSRLGYEQFFGPGTRLTVL.